This T cell receptor delta chain was observed in a study of gamma-delta T cells after stem cell transplantation. TCRdb reapplied CATT to the RT-PCR reads. The sample consists of some 4,000 delta-chain clones, 16% of them appearing once. This clone has only a few counts. The source is a human donor. It is not recorded whose cells these are; they may come from a transplant donor. The source material was gamma-delta T cells.

CDR3 in amino acids: CALDNTDKLIF. The CDR3 DNA sequence: TGTGCTCTTGATAACACCGATAAACTCATCTTT. The chain couples TRDV1 to TRDJ1, with no clear D. With 7 bases removed from V and 0 bases from J, the gap between germline ends came to 3 bases. Germline CDR1 and CDR2: TSWWSYY and QGS. The CDR3 has 11 amino acids.